This T cell receptor beta chain appears in the sequencing data of a study of blood T cell repertoires in COVID-19. As for the study in general: Italy, Spain and the United States were the sources of the convalescent and acute COVID-19 samples. The analysed material was cDNA or gDNA that came from T cells, B-cell-depleted T cells, or PBMCs.

The Seattle site enrolled patients during active infection and followed them longitudinally. Germline V gene data show CDR1 as SGDLS and CDR2 as YYNGEE. CDR3 size: 13 residues. V was shortened by 4 bases and J by 4 bases, with 9 bases between the two germline ends. In the original analysis: It was from reference gene primer amplification that nucleated cell counts were estimated. Some clones are missing from TCRdb's copy, which holds only in-frame ones; the method was immunoSEQ multiplex PCR. Clone size and the V and J calls come from that table; the DNA yielded D and trimming. Among about 360,000 clones listed, around 88% were seen once.

The clonotype comes from a woman in her sixties or seventies with COVID-19, enrolled during active disease. This chain connects TRBV9 to TRBJ2-1; D is unresolved. The specimen was peripheral blood. CDR3 sequence (DNA): TGTGCCAGCAGCCTAGACGGGTACAATGAGCAGTTCTTC. Its protein product is CASSLDGYNEQFF.